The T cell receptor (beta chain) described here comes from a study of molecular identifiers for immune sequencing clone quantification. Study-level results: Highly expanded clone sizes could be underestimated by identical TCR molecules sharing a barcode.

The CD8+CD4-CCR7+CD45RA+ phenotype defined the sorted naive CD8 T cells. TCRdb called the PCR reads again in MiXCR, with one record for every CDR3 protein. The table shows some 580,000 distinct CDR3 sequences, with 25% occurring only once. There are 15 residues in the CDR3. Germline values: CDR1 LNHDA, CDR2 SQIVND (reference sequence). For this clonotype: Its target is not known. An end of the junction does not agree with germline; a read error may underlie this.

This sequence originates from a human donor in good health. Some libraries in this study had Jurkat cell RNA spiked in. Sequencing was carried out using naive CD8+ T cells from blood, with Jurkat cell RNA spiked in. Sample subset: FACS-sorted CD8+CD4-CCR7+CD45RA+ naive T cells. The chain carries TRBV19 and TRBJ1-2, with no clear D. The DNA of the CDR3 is TGTGCCAGGAGTATTCCATCGGGCATTAACTATGGCTACACCTTC. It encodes CARSIPSGINYGYTF.